The clone carrying this T cell receptor (beta chain) was observed a few times. This sample is drawn from a study of T-cell reconstitution after alpha-beta-depleted transplantation in children. TCRbeta library preparation incorporated unique molecular identifiers. One entry per CDR3 protein, called by TCRdb with MiXCR from the PCR reads. The top ten clones hold 0.85% to 1.3% of a sample with around 600,000 distinct CDR3 sequences, around 16% of them seen once. V lost 1 base and J lost 3, with 10 bases in between. CDR3 length equals 15 residues. Germline V gives CDR1 SEHNR, CDR2 FQNEAQ (reference sequence).

The V call is TRBV7-9, the J call TRBJ2-1; no clear D gene. This sample comprised PBMCs from the stem cell graft donor, obtained from the stem cell graft. The origin of this receptor is a human donor who donated a stem cell graft to a child with acute myeloid leukemia. The CDR3 protein is CASSLERLDYNEQFF. The CDR3 DNA sequence: TGTGCCAGCAGCTTAGAACGCCTGGACTACAATGAGCAGTTCTTC.